One sample yielded the 14 T cell receptor beta chains listed below, sequenced in a study of T cell responses to AZD1222 COVID-19 vaccine. The assay was immunoSEQ multiplex PCR, and TCRdb's table has in-frame clones only and misses some. The sample records more than 100,000 clones, 88% being singletons. The specimen comprised peripheral blood, sampled on day 0 of AZD1222 vaccination. The receptor source for this set is an adult in good health.

CDR3 region: CSVRQLQETQYF. In DNA, the CDR3 is TGCAGCGTTAGACAGCTACAAGAGACCCAGTACTTC. V usage is TRBV29-1 and J usage is TRBJ2-5, with D possibly TRBD1 on 5 matching bases. This CDR3 comprises 12 residues. V lost 5 bases and J 2 bases, leaving 9 bases between the germline ends. Germline assignment: CDR1 SQVTM and CDR2 ANQGSEA. Together with reference TRBV29-1 and TRBJ2-5, the CDR3 gives the full variable domain: SAVISQKPSRDICQRGTSLTIQCQVDSQVTMMFWYRQQPGQSLTLIATANQGSEATYESGFVIDKFPISRPNLTFSTLTVSNMSPEDSSIYLCSVRQLQETQYFGPGTRLLVL.

CDR3 DNA: TGTGCCAGCAGCCAAGACGGCGGGACAGACTATAATTCACCCCTCCACTTT. Translated, it gives CASSQDGGTDYNSPLHF. This sequence joins TRBV3-1 (or the pseudogene TRBV3-2) and TRBJ1-6; 7 positions agree with TRBD1. The V gene's germline CDR1 is LGHDT and CDR2 YNNKEL (reference sequence). V lost 0 bases to trimming and J lost 3 bases; unmatched junction nucleotides: 5. The CDR3 spans 17 residues.

This chain uses TRBV20-1 with TRBJ2-2; 8 bases fit TRBD2. This CDR3 comprises 16 residues. Germline values: CDR1 DFQATT, CDR2 SNEGSKA (reference sequence). V gave up 3 bases and J gave up 1 base; unmatched junction bases: 7. The CDR3: CSASEAGVGNTGELFF. The CDR3 region has the DNA TGCAGTGCTAGTGAAGCGGGGGTCGGGAACACCGGGGAGCTGTTTTTT.

The CDR3 DNA reads as TGTGCCAGCAGCCCCGGACGGGATTGGAATCAGCCCCAGCATTTT. As protein: CASSPGRDWNQPQHF. The chain links TRBV6-5 to TRBJ1-5; D is unclear. V was clipped by 6 bases and J by 4 bases, with 16 bases between them. Germline V lookup: CDR1 MNHEY, CDR2 SVGAGI. The CDR3 runs to 15 residues.

This chain joins TRBV7-8 and TRBJ1-5, with D tentatively TRBD1 (6 bases). This CDR3 has 14 amino acids. V was clipped by 1 base and J by 5 bases, with 9 bases between them. Germline values: CDR1 SGHVS, CDR2 FQNEAQ. The CDR3 DNA follows: TGTGCCAGCAGCTTAGGAGGGGGGGATCAGCCCCAGCATTTT. This sequence encodes CASSLGGGDQPQHF.

The rearrangement links TRBV9 to TRBJ2-7, with TRBD2 matching over 8 bases. With V trimmed by 0 bases and J by 5 bases, 7 bases remained unmatched. The germline V gene has CDR1 SGDLS and CDR2 YYNGEE. This CDR3 contains 15 residues. CDR3 region: CASSVAPLAGNEQYF. As DNA, the CDR3 is TGTGCCAGCAGCGTAGCCCCCCTAGCGGGTAACGAGCAGTACTTC.

The table lists this clone with a few counts. This chain links TRBV5-1 with TRBJ2-7, with D hard to call. V shed 4 bases and J shed 1 base, with 12 bases lying between them. Germline values: CDR1 SGHRS, CDR2 YFSETQ. The CDR3 runs to 14 residues. The CDR3 reads CASSPDVLSYEQYF. CDR3 bases: TGCGCCAGCAGCCCAGATGTCCTTTCCTACGAGCAGTACTTC.

J is TRBJ2-2 and V is TRBV25-1; a weak D match, TRBD2 (6 bases). The germline gives CDR1 MGHDK, CDR2 SYGVNS. This CDR3 is 15 amino acids long. V shed 4 bases and J shed 1 base, with 10 bases lying between them. The CDR3 nucleotides read TGTGCCAGCAGTGGGAGGGACGGGAACACCGGGGAGCTGTTTTTT. Protein sequence: CASSGRDGNTGELFF. The full variable domain, its missing parts supplied by reference TRBV25-1 and TRBJ2-2, is EADIYQTPRYLVIGTGKKITLECSQTMGHDKMYWYQQDPGMELHLIHYSYGVNSTEKGDLSSESTVSRIRTEHFPLTLESARPSHTSQYLCASSGRDGNTGELFFGEGSRLTVL.

The V call is TRBV5-1, the J call TRBJ1-1; 10 bases align to TRBD1. Germline V gives CDR1 SGHRS, CDR2 YFSETQ. The CDR3 length is 15 residues. J gave up 7 bases and V 6 bases, and 12 bases lay outside the gene matches. The CDR3 region is CASTVETGGSREAFF. CDR3 nucleotide sequence: TGCGCCAGCACCGTAGAGACAGGGGGCTCCCGTGAAGCTTTCTTT.

The chain is built from TRBV6-6 and TRBJ2-7; 10 positions agree with TRBD2. Germline-derived CDR1 and CDR2 are MNHNY and SVGAGI (reference sequence). The CDR3 totals 17 residues. J gave up 2 bases and V 5 bases, and 12 bases lay outside the gene matches. The CDR3 bases are TGTGCCAGCAGTCTCCAGCCCGTAGCGGGAGGCACCTACGAGCAGTACTTC. It yields the protein CASSLQPVAGGTYEQYF.

This clone turned up a few times. The chain uses TRBV5-6 and TRBJ1-2; perhaps TRBD1 as D (5 bases). The CDR3 runs to 17 residues. The germline V and J ends were trimmed by 1 base and 6 bases, with 22 bases remaining between them. CDR1 SGHDT and CDR2 YYEEEE come from the germline V gene. The DNA for the CDR3 is TGTGCCAGCAGCTTGCCTCGGGGGTTACTTTATCCCGATGGCTACACCTTC. The encoded protein is CASSLPRGLLYPDGYTF.

The chain carries TRBV7-2 and TRBJ2-1; 7 positions match TRBD2. CDR3 length equals 16 residues. The germline V gene encodes CDR1 SGHTA and CDR2 FQGNSA. Trimming removed 2 bases from V and 10 bases from J; junction bases left unmatched: 14. CDR3 region: CASSLQGGHGEREQFF. The CDR3 coding sequence is TGTGCCAGCAGCTTACAGGGAGGGCATGGGGAACGGGAGCAGTTCTTC.

This chain uses TRBV10-3 with TRBJ2-5; 8 bases match TRBD2. The CDR3 length is 15 residues. V gave up 2 bases and J gave up 4 bases; unmatched junction bases: 6. Germline V gives CDR1 ENHRY, CDR2 SYGVKD. The DNA for the CDR3 is TGTGCCATCAGTGAGAGTAGCGGGATGGGAGAGACCCAGTACTTC. It specifies CAISESSGMGETQYF.

The gene calls are TRBV2 and TRBJ1-1, with a possible D match to TRBD1 (5 bases). The V end lost 10 bases, the J end lost 1 base, and 13 bases lay between the germline ends. Germline CDR1 SNHLY, CDR2 FYNNEI. CDR3 size: 13 residues. CDR3 nucleotide sequence: TGTGCCACCCAAGGGGAACAGAACACTGAAGCTTTCTTT. This gives the protein CATQGEQNTEAFF.